This record looks at one TCR beta chain sequence and its context. These data come from a study of T cell changes during pregnancy in multiple sclerosis. CDR3 length: 16 amino acids. Germline CDR1 is MNHEY and CDR2 is SVGAGI. V was pared by 1 base and J by 1 base, with 6 bases of the junction left unmatched. Using immunoSEQ multiplex PCR, the repertoire was profiled, and TCRdb retains in-frame clones only, with some absent. Here the sample spans 60,000 to 80,000 clones, less than 90% being singletons. V gene TRBV6-5 combines with J gene TRBJ1-2; TRBD1 matches 7 bases. The TCR comes from a female donor with multiple sclerosis, enrolled in a pregnancy study. The material sequenced was peripheral blood, taken before pregnancy. The CDR3 sequence is CASSYLLQGDNYGYTF. The CDR3 coding sequence is TGTGCCAGCAGTTACTTACTTCAGGGGGATAACTATGGCTACACCTTC.